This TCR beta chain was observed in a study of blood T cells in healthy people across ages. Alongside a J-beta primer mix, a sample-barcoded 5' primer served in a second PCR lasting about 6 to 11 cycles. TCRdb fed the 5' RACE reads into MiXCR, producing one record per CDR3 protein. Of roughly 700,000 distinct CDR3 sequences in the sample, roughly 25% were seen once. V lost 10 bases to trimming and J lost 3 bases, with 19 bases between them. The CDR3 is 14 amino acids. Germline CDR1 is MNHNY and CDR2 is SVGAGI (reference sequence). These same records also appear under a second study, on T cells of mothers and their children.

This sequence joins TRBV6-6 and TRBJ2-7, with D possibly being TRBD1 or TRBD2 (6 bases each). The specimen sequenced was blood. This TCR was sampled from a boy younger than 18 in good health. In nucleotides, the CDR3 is TGTGCCACCCAAGGGGGGCTTTCCCTCTACGAGCAGTACTTC. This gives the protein CATQGGLSLYEQYF.